This T cell receptor beta chain is from a study of technical replicates of blood from four donors. Libraries were prepared by immunoSEQ multiplex PCR; TCRdb keeps only in-frame clonotypes and omits some of them. Here the sample spans tens of thousands of clones, 91% being singletons. The V end lost 1 base, the J end lost 0 bases, and 15 bases lay between the germline ends. Looked up from germline, CDR1 is SGHVS and CDR2 is FQNEAQ. This CDR3 comprises 17 residues. Material: PBMCs. The rearrangement uses TRBV7-8 and TRBJ1-1; tentative D call: TRBD1 (6 bases). The sequence came from a human donor in good health. Some clones in this sample may be carry-over from other donors' samples. CDR3 sequence: CASSLGGGTSLNTEAFF. The CDR3 DNA follows: TGTGCCAGCAGCTTAGGGGGGGGGACAAGCTTGAACACTGAAGCTTTCTTT.